This TCR beta chain was identified during a study of T-cell reconstitution after alpha-beta-depleted transplantation in children. Preparation of the TCRbeta library involved a method that used unique molecular identifiers. Using its own MiXCR run on the PCR reads, TCRdb lists one record per CDR3 protein. The sample lists about 610,000 distinct CDR3 sequences; roughly a tenth were seen once. In its sample, this clonotype was seen many times. This receptor was obtained from a human donor who donated a stem cell graft to a child with acute myeloid leukemia. Sequences were derived from PBMCs from the stem cell graft donor, sampled from the stem cell graft.

CDR3 residues: CASSLRQSPYEQYF. CDR3 DNA sequence: TGTGCCAGCAGCTTAAGGCAGTCCCCCTACGAGCAGTACTTC. This rearrangement joins TRBV7-2 to TRBJ2-7; D unclear. The CDR3 runs 14 residues. Trimming shortened V by 2 bases and J by 2 bases, and 10 bases separated the two germline ends. Germline V CDR1 and CDR2: SGHTA, FQGNSA.